This entry lists 24 T cell receptor beta chains sequenced from one sample in a study of multiple sclerosis patients with progressive multifocal leukoencephalopathy (dated by TCRdb to the late 2010s). The library was made by the immunoSEQ multiplex PCR assay. Sourced from immuneACCESS, this table was stored by TCRdb with only in-frame sequences that have V and J called. A share of the clones is absent; for the studies checked, an unresolved V gene accounts for under half, and the remainder has no known explanation. A total of more than 20,000 clones appear in this sample, more than 85% of them only once. The ten top clones hold around 2% of the sample. This specimen's time point label, interpreted: approximately 12 months of natalizumab therapy. Reading the label with the study, this specimen's treatment or condition is: on natalizumab therapy at sampling. The material was PBMCs, obtained from a patient treated with natalizumab. These receptor sequences come from a man younger than 40 with multiple sclerosis.

J is TRBJ2-7 and V is TRBV15; D unresolved. V lost 0 bases and J 0 bases, leaving 9 bases between the germline ends. This CDR3 spans 15 amino acids. The V gene's germline CDR1 is LNHNV and CDR2 YYDKDF (reference sequence). This CDR3 reads CATSREHGSSYEQYF. CDR3 bases: TGTGCCACCAGCAGAGAACACGGATCCTCCTACGAGCAGTACTTC. The entire variable domain, with the rest obtained from reference TRBV15 and TRBJ2-7, is as follows: DAMVIQNPRYQVTQFGKPVTLSCSQTLNHNVMYWYQQKSSQAPKLLFHYYDKDFNNEADTPDNFQSRRPNTSFCFLDIRSPGLGDTAMYLCATSREHGSSYEQYFGPGTRLTVT.

The rearrangement joins TRBV19 to TRBJ1-2, with a tentative D call TRBD1 (5 bases). The CDR3 is 12 amino acids. Germline assignment: CDR1 LNHDA and CDR2 SQIVND (reference sequence). Trimming removed 9 bases at V and 4 bases at J, with 12 bases between. DNA for the CDR3: TGTGCCAGCCGACTGGGGGGCTATGGCTACACCTTC. Protein product: CASRLGGYGYTF.

The chain links TRBV19 to TRBJ1-5; D might be TRBD1 (6 bases). Trimming cost V 7 bases and J 1 base, with 8 bases left between them. The CDR3 totals 13 residues. Germline CDR1 LNHDA, CDR2 SQIVND (reference sequence). This CDR3 is CASTDRSNQPQHF. For the CDR3, the DNA is TGTGCCAGTACGGACAGAAGCAATCAGCCCCAGCATTTT.

Written as DNA, the CDR3 is TGTGCCAGCAGAACCGGGACTAGGCCCTACGAGCAGTACTTC. Its protein product is CASRTGTRPYEQYF. The rearrangement joins TRBV2 to TRBJ2-7; TRBD2 matches at 8 bases. Unmatched junction bases numbered 6, after V lost 6 bases and J lost 2 bases. CDR1 and CDR2 from the germline V gene are SNHLY and FYNNEI. This CDR3 is 14 amino acids long.

J is TRBJ2-3 and V is TRBV20-1; D uncertain. CDR1 is DFQATT, CDR2 SNEGSKA, per germline (reference sequence). V was trimmed by 7 bases and J by 0 bases, leaving 5 bases between them. CDR3 size: 11 residues. CDR3 nucleotide sequence: TGCAGTGTCCCTAGCACAGATACGCAGTATTTT. Its protein product is CSVPSTDTQYF.

This clone was seen a single time. The J gene is TRBJ2-4, the V gene TRBV7-9, with D unresolved. The CDR3 length is 15 residues. The germline CDR1 and CDR2 sequences are SEHNR and FQNEAQ (reference sequence). Between the trimmed V and J ends, which lost 1 base and 2 bases, there was a span of 9 bases. The CDR3 loop reads CASSLGRGTKNIQYF. CDR3 DNA: TGTGCCAGCAGCTTAGGCCGTGGAACCAAAAACATTCAGTACTTC.

This clone was seen only once. The chain is built from TRBV13 and TRBJ1-1; no reliable D call. The CDR3 has 17 residues. Trimming cost V 0 bases and J 6 bases, with 20 bases left between them. CDR1 is PRHDT, CDR2 FYEKMQ, per germline (reference sequence). The CDR3 region is CASSLGPLEPLLAEAFF. CDR3 nucleotide sequence: TGTGCCAGCAGCTTAGGCCCGTTGGAGCCCCTACTAGCTGAAGCTTTCTTT.

Concerning this clone: The junction departs from germline at one end; a sequencing error may be responsible. The V and J genes are TRBV7-7 and TRBJ2-7; 9 bases align to TRBD1. This CDR3 is 13 amino acids long. CDR1 and CDR2 (germline): SSHAT, FNYEAQ (reference sequence). The CDR3, as DNA: TGTGCTAGCAGCTGGGGACAGGGCAACGAGCAGTACTTC. Protein sequence: CASSWGQGNEQYF.

Remarks on this clone: The sample holds other DNA sequences that translate to the same CDR3. V and J are TRBV7-9 and TRBJ2-3; no reliable D call. The CDR3 extends over 14 amino acids. V dropped 4 bases and J dropped 6 bases, with 14 bases sitting between them. Germline V CDR1 and CDR2: SEHNR, FQNEAQ (reference sequence). The CDR3 bases are TGTGCCAGCAGCTCCCAGCCCCCCACGGATACGCAGTATTTT. Amino acid sequence: CASSSQPPTDTQYF.

The rearrangement joins TRBV7-2 to TRBJ1-5; possibly TRBD1 for D (6 bases). Trimming took off 4 bases at V and 3 bases at J, with 13 bases between the two ends. Germline CDR1 SGHTA, CDR2 FQGNSA. The CDR3 is 15 amino acids. The CDR3 DNA reads TGTGCCAGCAGCTCCCTCGGGGGCCCCAATCAGCCCCAGCATTTT. It encodes CASSSLGGPNQPQHF. The whole variable domain, remainder taken from reference TRBV7-2 and TRBJ1-5, is GAGVSQSPSNKVTEKGKDVELRCDPISGHTALYWYRQSLGQGLEFLIYFQGNSAPDKSGLPSDRFSAERTGGSVSTLTIQRTQQEDSAVYLCASSSLGGPNQPQHFGDGTRLSIL.

The chain is built from TRBV19 and TRBJ1-2; a possible D gene is TRBD1 (5 bases). This CDR3 has 12 residues. CDR1 is LNHDA and CDR2 is SQIVND in the germline V gene (reference sequence). Trimming cost V 6 bases and J 4 bases, with 9 bases left between them. CDR3 in DNA: TGTGCCAGTAGGGACCAGGGCTATGGCTACACCTTC. This sequence encodes CASRDQGYGYTF.

The chain employs TRBV10-3 and TRBJ2-3; 7 nucleotides align to TRBD1. The length of the CDR3 is 14 residues. After removal of 10 bases from V and 2 bases from J, the junction contained 9 bases not matched to a gene. The germline CDR1 and CDR2 sequences are ENHRY and SYGVKD. As DNA, the CDR3 is TGTGCCACAAGCCGGGACAGATACACAGATACGCAGTATTTT. It encodes CATSRDRYTDTQYF.

The chain recombines TRBV11-2 with TRBJ2-7; TRBD2 matches 11 bases. Looked up from germline, CDR1 is SGHAT and CDR2 is FQNNGV. The CDR3 consists of 14 residues. In DNA, the CDR3 is TGTGCCAGCAGTTTAGCGGGAGGGCCCTACGAGCAGTACGTC. It yields the protein CASSLAGGPYEQYV.

V gene TRBV7-2 combines with J gene TRBJ2-7; D ambiguous. Germline loops: CDR1 SGHTA, CDR2 FQGNSA. V lost 5 bases and J 3 bases, leaving 8 bases between the germline ends. The CDR3 spans 12 residues. CDR3 nucleotide sequence: TGTGCCAGCAGCCCAGCCCTCTACGAGCAGTACTTC. The encoded protein is CASSPALYEQYF.

The gene calls are TRBV18 and TRBJ1-5; 8 nucleotides line up with TRBD1. The CDR3 has 18 residues. After removal of 3 bases from V and 5 bases from J, the junction contained 15 bases not matched to a gene. The germline gives CDR1 KGHSH, CDR2 LQKENI. CDR3 sequence (DNA): TGTGCCAGCTCACCCAGGTTTGTGACAGGGGAGAAGGATCAGCCCCAGCATTTT. Encoded protein: CASSPRFVTGEKDQPQHF.

This clone was seen once. The gene calls are TRBV7-2 and TRBJ2-1; 7 bases line up with TRBD2. V lost 1 base, J lost 0 bases, and 0 bases stayed unmatched. In germline, CDR1 is SGHTA, CDR2 FQGNSA. This CDR3 spans 15 amino acids. The CDR3 here is CASSLVAGSYNEQFF. CDR3 in DNA: TGTGCCAGCAGCTTAGTAGCGGGCTCCTACAATGAGCAGTTCTTC.

The chain couples TRBV6-5 to TRBJ2-1; 7 positions match TRBD2. Germline V gives CDR1 MNHEY, CDR2 SVGAGI. The CDR3 loop spans 14 amino acids. V trimming: 3 bases; J trimming: 5 bases; junction bases outside the gene matches: 4. CDR3 loop: CASSYGAGHNEQFF. For the CDR3, the DNA is TGTGCCAGCAGTTATGGAGCGGGACACAATGAGCAGTTCTTC.

The chain employs TRBV7-9 and TRBJ1-1; D is possibly TRBD1 (5 bases). Trimming took 3 bases from V and 6 from J, leaving 17 bases between them. There are 15 residues in the CDR3. The V gene's germline CDR1 is SEHNR and CDR2 FQNEAQ (reference sequence). CDR3 in DNA: TGTGCCAGCAGCTTCAACCGGGACCCCCGCGCTGAAGCTTTCTTT. Its translation is CASSFNRDPRAEAFF.

The chain carries TRBV5-4 and TRBJ2-3; D is ambiguous. The ends were cut back, 0 bases at V and 2 bases at J, with 7 bases in the middle. CDR1 SGHNT and CDR2 YYREEE come from the germline V gene (reference sequence). The CDR3 runs 14 residues. CDR3 coding DNA: TGTGCCAGCAGCTTGGACAGATTCACAGATACGCAGTATTTT. Protein sequence: CASSLDRFTDTQYF.

CDR3 residues: CASSIDGWEQYF. The CDR3 nucleotides read TGTGCCAGTAGTATAGATGGTTGGGAGCAGTACTTC. The rearrangement links TRBV19 to TRBJ2-7; D call uncertain. The V and J ends lost 0 bases and 7 bases respectively, with 7 bases between them. Germline V gives CDR1 LNHDA, CDR2 SQIVND (reference sequence). CDR3 size: 12 residues.

V is TRBV10-3 and J is TRBJ2-5, with 8 nucleotides matching TRBD1. The CDR3 is made up of 22 amino acids. The V gene's germline CDR1 is ENHRY and CDR2 SYGVKD. The trim removed 2 bases at V and 1 base at J, leaving 24 bases unmatched. The CDR3 is CAISERAGGATGRTRGQETQYF. CDR3 nucleotides: TGTGCCATCAGTGAGCGCGCAGGGGGCGCAACTGGCCGAACCAGGGGCCAAGAGACCCAGTACTTC.

This chain uses TRBV27 with TRBJ2-1; 11 bases fit TRBD1. The V and J ends lost 6 bases and 3 bases, in that order; junction bases with no gene match: 4. From germline, CDR1 is MNHEY and CDR2 SMNVEV (reference sequence). The CDR3 sequence is 15 residues long. CDR3 in DNA: TGTGCCAGCAGCCCGGACAGGGGGCACTACAATGAGCAGTTCTTC. As protein: CASSPDRGHYNEQFF.

The CDR3 spells CASSYRDHYNEQFF. The CDR3 DNA reads TGTGCCAGCAGTTACCGGGACCACTACAATGAGCAGTTCTTC. This sequence joins TRBV6-5 and TRBJ2-1; either TRBD1 or TRBD2 may supply D (5 bases each). V was trimmed by 2 bases and J by 3 bases, leaving 8 bases between them. The germline CDR1 and CDR2 sequences are MNHEY and SVGAGI. CDR3 size: 14 residues.

The chain recombines TRBV5-4 with TRBJ2-2; TRBD1 is a possible D gene (6 bases). Trimming shortened V by 5 bases and J by 4 bases, and 12 bases separated the two germline ends. CDR1 is SGHNT and CDR2 is YYREEE in the germline V gene (reference sequence). The CDR3 spans 14 residues. CDR3 DNA: TGTGCCAGCAGTTCACAGGGTGCCACCGGGGAGCTGTTTTTT. Translating gives CASSSQGATGELFF.